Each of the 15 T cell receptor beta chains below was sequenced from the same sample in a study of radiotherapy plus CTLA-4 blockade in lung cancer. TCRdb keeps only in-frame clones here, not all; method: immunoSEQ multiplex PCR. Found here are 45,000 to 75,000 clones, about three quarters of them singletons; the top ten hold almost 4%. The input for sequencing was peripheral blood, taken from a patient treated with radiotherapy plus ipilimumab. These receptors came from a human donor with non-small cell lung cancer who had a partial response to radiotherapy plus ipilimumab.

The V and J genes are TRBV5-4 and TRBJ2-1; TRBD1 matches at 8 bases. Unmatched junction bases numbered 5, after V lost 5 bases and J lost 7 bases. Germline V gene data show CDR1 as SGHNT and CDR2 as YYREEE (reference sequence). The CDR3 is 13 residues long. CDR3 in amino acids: CASSRDRGNEQFF. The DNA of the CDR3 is TGTGCCAGCAGTCGAGACAGGGGAAATGAGCAGTTCTTC.

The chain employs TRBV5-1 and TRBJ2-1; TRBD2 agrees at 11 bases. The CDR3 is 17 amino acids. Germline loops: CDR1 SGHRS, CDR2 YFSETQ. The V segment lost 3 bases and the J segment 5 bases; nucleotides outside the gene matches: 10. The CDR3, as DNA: TGCGCCAGCAGCTACCGCCCCACTAGCGGGGGAAACAATGAGCAGTTCTTC. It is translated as CASSYRPTSGGNNEQFF.

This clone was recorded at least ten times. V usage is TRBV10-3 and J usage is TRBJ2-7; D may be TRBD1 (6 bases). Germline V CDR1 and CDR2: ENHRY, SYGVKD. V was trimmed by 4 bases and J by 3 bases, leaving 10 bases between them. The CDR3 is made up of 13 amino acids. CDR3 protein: CAISVARGYEQYF. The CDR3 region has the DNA TGTGCCATCAGTGTCGCCAGGGGCTACGAGCAGTACTTC.

In DNA, the CDR3 is TGTGCCAGCAGCTTACGGGCCGCCACAGGGGTCGGGCCCGGCGGGGCCAACGTCCTGACTTTC. Translating it yields CASSLRAATGVGPGGANVLTF. This chain joins TRBV7-8 and TRBJ2-6; 7 positions match TRBD1. Looked up from germline, CDR1 is SGHVS and CDR2 is FQNEAQ. This CDR3 is built from 21 residues. Trimming removed 2 bases from V and 4 bases from J; junction bases left unmatched: 20.

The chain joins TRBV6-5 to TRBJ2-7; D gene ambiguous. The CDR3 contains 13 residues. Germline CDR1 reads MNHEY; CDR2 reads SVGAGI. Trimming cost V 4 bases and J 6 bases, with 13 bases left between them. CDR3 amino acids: CASSSDKLREQYF. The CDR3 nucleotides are TGTGCCAGCAGTTCCGATAAGCTCCGCGAGCAGTACTTC.

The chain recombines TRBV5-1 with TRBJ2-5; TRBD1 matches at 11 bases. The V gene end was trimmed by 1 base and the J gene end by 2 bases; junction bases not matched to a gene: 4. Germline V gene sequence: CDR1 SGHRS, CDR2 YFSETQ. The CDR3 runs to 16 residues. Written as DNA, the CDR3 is TGCGCCAGCAGCTTGATGGGACAGGGGGGGCAAGAGACCCAGTACTTC. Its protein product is CASSLMGQGGQETQYF.

The CDR3 bases are TGTGCCAGCAGCTTTGTTCCGGGACAGGGGAATGAGCAGTTCTTC. Amino acids: CASSFVPGQGNEQFF. The gene calls are TRBV7-6 and TRBJ2-1; 10 nucleotides line up with TRBD1. The CDR3 contains 15 residues. J gave up 7 bases and V 3 bases, and 6 bases lay outside the gene matches. Germline CDR1 is SGHVS and CDR2 is FNYEAQ.

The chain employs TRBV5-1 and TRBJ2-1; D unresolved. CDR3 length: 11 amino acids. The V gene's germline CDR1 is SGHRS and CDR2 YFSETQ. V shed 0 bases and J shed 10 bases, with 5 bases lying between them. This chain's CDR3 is CASSLVAEQFF. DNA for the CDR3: TGCGCCAGCAGCTTGGTTGCGGAGCAGTTCTTC. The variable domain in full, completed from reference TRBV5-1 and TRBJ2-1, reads KAGVTQTPRYLIKTRGQQVTLSCSPISGHRSVSWYQQTPGQGLQFLFEYFSETQRNKGNFPGRFSGRQFSNSRSEMNVSTLELGDSALYLCASSLVAEQFFGPGTRLTVL.

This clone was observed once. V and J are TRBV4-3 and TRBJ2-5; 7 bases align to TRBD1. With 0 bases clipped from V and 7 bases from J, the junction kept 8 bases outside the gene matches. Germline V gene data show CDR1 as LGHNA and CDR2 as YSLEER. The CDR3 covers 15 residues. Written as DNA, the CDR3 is TGCGCCAGCAGCCAAGATAGGTCAGGGGGAAGGACCCAGTACTTC. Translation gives CASSQDRSGGRTQYF.

DNA for the CDR3: TGTGCCAGCCTACAGGGAACTGGAAACACCATATATTTT. Amino acids: CASLQGTGNTIYF. The chain combines TRBV19 with TRBJ1-3; possibly TRBD1 for D (6 bases). The CDR3 consists of 13 residues. The ends were cut back, 9 bases at V and 2 bases at J, with 11 bases in the middle. CDR1 and CDR2 from the germline V gene are LNHDA and SQIVND (reference sequence).

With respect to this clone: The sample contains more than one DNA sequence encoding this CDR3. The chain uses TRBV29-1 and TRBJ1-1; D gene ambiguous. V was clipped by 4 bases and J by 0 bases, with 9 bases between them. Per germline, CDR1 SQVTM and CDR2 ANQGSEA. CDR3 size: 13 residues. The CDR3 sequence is CSVGGGMNTEAFF. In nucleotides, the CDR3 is TGCAGCGTTGGAGGAGGGATGAACACTGAAGCTTTCTTT.

The CDR3 DNA reads as TGTGCCAGCAGCTTACAAAGGACTAGCACAGATACGCAGTATTTT. It codes for CASSLQRTSTDTQYF. This chain connects TRBV7-6 to TRBJ2-3; a possible D gene is TRBD2 (5 bases). Trimming stripped 2 bases from V and 0 bases from J, with 9 bases between. The CDR3 runs 15 residues. CDR1 and CDR2 from the germline V gene are SGHVS and FNYEAQ.

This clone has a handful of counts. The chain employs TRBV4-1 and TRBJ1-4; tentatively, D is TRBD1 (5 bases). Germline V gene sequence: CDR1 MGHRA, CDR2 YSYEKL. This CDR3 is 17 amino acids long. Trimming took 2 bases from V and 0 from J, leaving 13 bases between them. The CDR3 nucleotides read TGCGCCAGCAGCCAATTTCAGGGATATGCAACTAATGAAAAACTGTTTTTT. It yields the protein CASSQFQGYATNEKLFF.

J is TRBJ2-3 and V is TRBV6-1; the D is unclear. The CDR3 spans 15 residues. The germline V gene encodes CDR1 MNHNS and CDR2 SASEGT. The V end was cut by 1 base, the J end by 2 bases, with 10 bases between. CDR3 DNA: TGTGCCAGCAGTGAAGATAAGCGCTCCACAGATACGCAGTATTTT. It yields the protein CASSEDKRSTDTQYF.

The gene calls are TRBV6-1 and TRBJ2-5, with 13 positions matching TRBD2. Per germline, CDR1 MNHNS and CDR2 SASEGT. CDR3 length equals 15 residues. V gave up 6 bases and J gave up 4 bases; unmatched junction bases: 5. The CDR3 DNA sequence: TGTGCCAGCAGCGGGACTAGCGGGACATTAGAGACCCAGTACTTC. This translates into CASSGTSGTLETQYF.